This TCR beta chain was sequenced during a study of OX40 agonist ivuxolimab in advanced cancers. Findings and limits, study-wide: Part of the nonresponder group also had normalized T-cell clonal expansion that was low.

This table comes from immunoSEQ multiplex PCR, and its TCRdb copy is limited to in-frame clones, with some not included. The sample contains some 70,000 clones, 75% to 95% of which appear only once. With 0 bases removed from V and 5 bases from J, the gap between germline ends came to 11 bases. Germline V gives CDR1 LGHNA, CDR2 YNFKEQ. The CDR3 extends over 14 amino acids. About this clone: Its antigen is currently unknown.

The sequences come from CD4+ or CD8+ T cells sorted from blood, collected in a trial of the OX40 agonist ivuxolimab. The V call is TRBV4-2, the J call TRBJ2-7; D is ambiguous. The sequence derives from an adult with an advanced solid tumor such as melanoma, head and neck, liver or kidney cancer. CDR3 protein: CASSQDRTVNEQYF. The CDR3 DNA follows: TGTGCCAGCAGCCAAGATAGGACGGTGAACGAGCAGTACTTC.